This T cell receptor beta chain came from a study of blood T cell repertoires in COVID-19. Study details: Material from acute and convalescent COVID-19 was sourced from the United States, Italy and Spain. Sample material is recorded as cDNA or gDNA derived from T cells, B-cell-depleted T cells, or PBMCs.

CDR3 size: 14 residues. Unmatched junction bases numbered 3, after V lost 2 bases and J lost 5 bases. Germline V gives CDR1 SGHNT, CDR2 YYREEE (reference sequence). The assay was immunoSEQ multiplex PCR, and TCRdb's table has in-frame clones only and misses some. The table lists more than 100,000 clones, 87% of them singletons. The rearrangement links TRBV5-4 to TRBJ1-3; 8 bases align to TRBD1. This receptor was identified in a man aged 50 or older in a cohort sampled during active COVID-19. Material: peripheral blood. The CDR3 protein is CASSFQGARNTIYF. CDR3 coding DNA: TGTGCCAGCAGCTTTCAGGGGGCTAGAAACACCATATATTTT.